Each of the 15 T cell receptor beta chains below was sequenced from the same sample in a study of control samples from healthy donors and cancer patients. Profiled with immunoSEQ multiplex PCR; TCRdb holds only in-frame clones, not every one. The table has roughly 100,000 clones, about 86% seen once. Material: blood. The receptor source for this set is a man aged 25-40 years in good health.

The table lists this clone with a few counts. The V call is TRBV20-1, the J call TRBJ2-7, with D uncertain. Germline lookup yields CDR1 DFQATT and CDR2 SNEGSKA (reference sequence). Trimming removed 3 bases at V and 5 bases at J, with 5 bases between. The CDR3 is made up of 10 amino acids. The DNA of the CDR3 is TGCAGTGCTAGTAGTAACGAGCAGTACTTC. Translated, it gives CSASSNEQYF.

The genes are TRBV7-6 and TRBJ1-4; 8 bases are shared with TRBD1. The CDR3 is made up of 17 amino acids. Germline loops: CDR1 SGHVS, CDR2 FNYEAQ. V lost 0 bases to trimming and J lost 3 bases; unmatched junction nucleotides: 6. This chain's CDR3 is CASSLAKDRVANEKLFF. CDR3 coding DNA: TGTGCCAGCAGCTTAGCGAAGGACAGGGTCGCTAATGAAAAACTGTTTTTT.

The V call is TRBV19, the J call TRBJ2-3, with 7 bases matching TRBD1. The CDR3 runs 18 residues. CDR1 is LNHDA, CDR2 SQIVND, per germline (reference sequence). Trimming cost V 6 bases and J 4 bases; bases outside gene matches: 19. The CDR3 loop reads CASRPKQKGARSADTQYF. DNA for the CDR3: TGTGCCAGTAGACCAAAGCAAAAGGGGGCTAGGTCTGCAGATACGCAGTATTTT.

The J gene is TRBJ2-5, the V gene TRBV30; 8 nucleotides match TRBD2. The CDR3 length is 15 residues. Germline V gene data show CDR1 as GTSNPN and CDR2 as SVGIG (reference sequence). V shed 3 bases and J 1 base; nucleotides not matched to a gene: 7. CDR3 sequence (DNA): TGTGCCTGGAGAAAACGGGGGGGGCGCCAAGAGACCCAGTACTTC. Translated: CAWRKRGGRQETQYF.

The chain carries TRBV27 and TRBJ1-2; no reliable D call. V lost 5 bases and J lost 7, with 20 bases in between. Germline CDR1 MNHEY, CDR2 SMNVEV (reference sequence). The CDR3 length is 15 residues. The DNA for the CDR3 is TGTGCCAGCAGTAAAATCCAGACCAGTATGAGTGGCTACACCTTC. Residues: CASSKIQTSMSGYTF.

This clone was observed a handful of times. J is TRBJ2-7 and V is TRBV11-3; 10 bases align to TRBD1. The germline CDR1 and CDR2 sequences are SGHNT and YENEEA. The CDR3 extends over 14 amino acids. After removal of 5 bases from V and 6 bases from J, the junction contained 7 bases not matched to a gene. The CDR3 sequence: CASSTGQGNPEQYF. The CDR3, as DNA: TGTGCCAGCAGCACGGGACAGGGGAATCCCGAGCAGTACTTC.

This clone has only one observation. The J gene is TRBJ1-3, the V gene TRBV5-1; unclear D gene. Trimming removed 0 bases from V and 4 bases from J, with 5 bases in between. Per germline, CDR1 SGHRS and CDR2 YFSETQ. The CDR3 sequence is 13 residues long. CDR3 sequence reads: CASSLEEGNTIYF. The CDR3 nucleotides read TGCGCCAGCAGCTTGGAGGAGGGAAACACCATATATTTT.

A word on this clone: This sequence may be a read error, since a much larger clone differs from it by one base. The CDR3 protein is CASSQGVNTEAFF. The CDR3 DNA is TGTGCCAGCAGCCAAGGAGTGAACACTGAAGCTTTCTTT. The V gene is TRBV14, the J gene TRBJ1-1; no reliable D call. V lost 1 base to trimming and J lost 0 bases, with 3 bases between them. Germline-derived CDR1 and CDR2 are SGHDN and FVKESK. The CDR3 is made up of 13 amino acids.

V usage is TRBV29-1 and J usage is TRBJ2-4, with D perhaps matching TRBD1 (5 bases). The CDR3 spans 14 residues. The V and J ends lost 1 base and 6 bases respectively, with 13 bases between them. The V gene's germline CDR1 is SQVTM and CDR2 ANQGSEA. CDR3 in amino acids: CSVEGGRVGNIQYF. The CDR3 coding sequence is TGCAGCGTTGAAGGGGGCAGGGTGGGAAACATTCAGTACTTC.

The CDR3 sequence: CASSVPAGDEKLFF. The CDR3 coding sequence is TGCGCCAGCAGCGTCCCGGCGGGGGATGAAAAACTGTTTTTT. This chain joins TRBV5-1 and TRBJ1-4; possibly TRBD1 for D (5 bases). The germline V and J ends were trimmed by 4 bases and 6 bases, with 13 bases remaining between them. The length of the CDR3 is 14 residues. Germline V gene data show CDR1 as SGHRS and CDR2 as YFSETQ.

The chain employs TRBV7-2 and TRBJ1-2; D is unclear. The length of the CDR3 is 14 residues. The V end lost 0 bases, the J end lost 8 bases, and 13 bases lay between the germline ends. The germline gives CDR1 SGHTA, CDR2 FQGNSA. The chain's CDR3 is CASSLAPAGYGYTF. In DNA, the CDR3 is TGTGCCAGCAGCTTAGCTCCGGCGGGTTACGGCTACACCTTC.

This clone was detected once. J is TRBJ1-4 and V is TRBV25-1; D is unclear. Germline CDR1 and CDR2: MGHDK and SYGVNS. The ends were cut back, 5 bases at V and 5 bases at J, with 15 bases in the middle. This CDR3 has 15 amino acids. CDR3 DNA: TGTGCCAGCAGTCCAACCTGGGCGGGAAATGAAAAACTGTTTTTT. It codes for CASSPTWAGNEKLFF.

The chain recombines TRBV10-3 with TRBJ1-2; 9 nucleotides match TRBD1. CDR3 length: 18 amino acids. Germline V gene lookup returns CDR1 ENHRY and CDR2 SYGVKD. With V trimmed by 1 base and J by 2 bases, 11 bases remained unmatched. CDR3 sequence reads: CAISEFKGTGKVNYGYTF. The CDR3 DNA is TGTGCCATCAGTGAGTTCAAGGGGACAGGGAAGGTAAACTATGGCTACACCTTC.

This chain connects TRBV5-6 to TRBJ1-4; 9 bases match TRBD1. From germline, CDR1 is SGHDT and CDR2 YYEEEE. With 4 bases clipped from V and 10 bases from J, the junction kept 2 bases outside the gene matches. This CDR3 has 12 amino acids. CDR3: CASSPDRGKLFF. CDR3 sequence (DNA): TGTGCCAGCAGCCCGGACAGGGGAAAACTGTTTTTT.

As DNA, the CDR3 is TGTGCCAGTATGTCCTGGGGGGAGAACACTGAAGCTTTCTTT. This codes for CASMSWGENTEAFF. The J gene is TRBJ1-1, the V gene TRBV19; weak D call: TRBD1 (5 bases). Germline V gene lookup returns CDR1 LNHDA and CDR2 SQIVND (reference sequence). V was trimmed by 7 bases and J by 1 base, leaving 13 bases between them. The CDR3 runs to 14 residues. Full variable domain (remainder filled in from reference TRBV19 and TRBJ1-1): DGGITQSPKYLFRKEGQNVTLSCEQNLNHDAMYWYRQDPGQGLRLIYYSQIVNDFQKGDIAEGYSVSREKKESFPLTVTSAQKNPTAFYLCASMSWGENTEAFFGQGTRLTVV.